This entry features one TCR beta chain sequence. Its antigen is undetermined. TCRdb's table, derived via immunoSEQ multiplex PCR, lists solely in-frame clones and lacks some. The repertoire holds 40,000 to 55,000 clones, with roughly three quarters as singletons. Documented time point: cycle 4 day 1 (C4D1), after less than 7 weeks of nivolumab. Each patient relapsed following autologous stem cell transplantation, and prior brentuximab vedotin exposure differed. This entry comes from a study of PD-1 blockade in classical Hodgkin lymphoma. After removal of 6 bases from V and 3 bases from J, the junction contained 14 bases not matched to a gene. The CDR3 runs to 18 residues. Germline values: CDR1 SQVTM, CDR2 ANQGSEA. Study-wide findings and caveats: Baseline diversity was lower in partial responders and progressors than complete responders.

Sequencing was performed on peripheral blood mononuclear cells (PBMCs), taken before the fourth cycle of nivolumab. The receptor was isolated from a human donor with classical Hodgkin lymphoma. V and J are TRBV29-1 and TRBJ2-3; 14 bases match TRBD2. DNA for the CDR3: TGCAGCGTAGACACCGGGACTAGCGGGAGATTCTTGACAGATACGCAGTATTTT. Its translation: CSVDTGTSGRFLTDTQYF.